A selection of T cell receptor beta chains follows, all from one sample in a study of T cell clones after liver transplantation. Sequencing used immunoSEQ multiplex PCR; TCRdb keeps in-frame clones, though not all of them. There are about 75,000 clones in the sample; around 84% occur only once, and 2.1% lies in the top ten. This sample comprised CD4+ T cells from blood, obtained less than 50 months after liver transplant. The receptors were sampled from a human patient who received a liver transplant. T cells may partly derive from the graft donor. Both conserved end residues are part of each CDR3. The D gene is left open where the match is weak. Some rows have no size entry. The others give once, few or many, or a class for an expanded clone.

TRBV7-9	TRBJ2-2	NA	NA	CASSFPGDRPGGELFF	TGTGCCAGCAGCTTCCCCGGGGACCGACCCGGCGGGGAGCTGTTTTTT
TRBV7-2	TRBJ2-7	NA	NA	CASSLQRGNYEQYF	TGTGCCAGCAGCTTGCAACGCGGGAACTACGAGCAGTACTTC
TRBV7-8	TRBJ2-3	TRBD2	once	CASSLRTSGSRDTQYF	TGTGCCAGCAGCCTCCGGACTAGCGGATCACGGGATACGCAGTATTTT
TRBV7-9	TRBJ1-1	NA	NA	CASSLFPGTEAFF	TGTGCCAGCAGCTTATTCCCGGGCACTGAAGCTTTCTTT
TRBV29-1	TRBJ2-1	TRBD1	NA	CSVGTGGAYNEQFF	TGCAGCGTGGGGACAGGGGGCGCCTACAATGAGCAGTTCTTC
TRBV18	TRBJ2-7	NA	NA	CASSKPTLGQTYEQYF	TGTGCCAGCTCAAAACCGACCCTGGGACAAACCTACGAGCAGTACTTC
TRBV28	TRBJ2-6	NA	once	CASSSPGATGANVLTF	TGTGCCAGCAGCTCACCCGGGGCCACTGGGGCCAACGTCCTGACTTTC
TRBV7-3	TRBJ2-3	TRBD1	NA	CASSYQSTGGFTDTQYF	TGTGCCAGCAGCTACCAATCGACAGGGGGGTTCACAGATACGCAGTATTTT
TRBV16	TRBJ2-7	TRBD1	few	CASSQGRGHPYEQYF	TGTGCCAGCAGCCAAGGCAGGGGGCACCCCTACGAGCAGTACTTC
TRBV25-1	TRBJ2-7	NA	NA	CASSEISGKIDEQYF	TGTGCCAGCAGTGAAATATCGGGGAAGATCGACGAGCAGTACTTC
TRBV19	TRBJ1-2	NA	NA	CASRTDRRGGYTF	TGTGCCAGTAGAACAGACAGGCGAGGTGGCTACACCTTC
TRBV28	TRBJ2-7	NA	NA	CASTTGDLGHYEQYF	TGTGCCAGCACCACTGGAGACCTCGGACACTACGAGCAGTACTTC
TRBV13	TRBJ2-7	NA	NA	CASSRGDYEQYF	TGTGCCAGCAGTAGGGGGGACTACGAGCAGTACTTC
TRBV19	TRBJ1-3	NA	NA	CASSMSARGSGNTIYF	TGTGCCAGTAGTATGTCGGCCAGGGGCTCTGGAAACACCATATATTTT
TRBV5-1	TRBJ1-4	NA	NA	CASSYGNTEKLFF	TGCGCCAGCAGCTATGGTAATACTGAAAAACTGTTTTTT
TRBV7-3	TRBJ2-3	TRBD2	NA	CASSSRTSGGAGDTQYF	TGTGCCAGCAGCTCCCGGACTAGCGGGGGGGCGGGAGATACGCAGTATTTT
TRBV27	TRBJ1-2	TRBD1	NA	CASSSGQGMAHTF	TGTGCCAGCAGTTCGGGACAGGGGATGGCACACACCTTC
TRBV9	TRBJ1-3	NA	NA	CASSVGKSSGNTIYF	TGTGCCAGCAGCGTAGGAAAAAGCTCTGGAAACACCATATATTTT
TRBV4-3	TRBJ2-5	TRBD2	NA	CASSQDTGGSETQYF	TGCGCCAGCAGCCAAGATACCGGGGGGTCTGAGACCCAGTACTTC
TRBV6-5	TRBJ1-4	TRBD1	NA	CASSQDRGQGEKLFF	TGTGCCAGCAGCCAAGACAGGGGGCAAGGAGAAAAACTGTTTTTT
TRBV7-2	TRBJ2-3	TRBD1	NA	CASSFLGTDTDTQYF	TGTGCCAGCAGCTTCCTGGGGACAGACACAGATACGCAGTATTTT
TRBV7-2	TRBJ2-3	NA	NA	CASSFESRAYTQYF	TGTGCCAGCAGCTTTGAATCCCGCGCGTATACGCAGTATTTT
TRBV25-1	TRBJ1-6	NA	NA	CASSVIGFKHSPLHF	TGTGCCAGCAGTGTAATAGGGTTTAAACATTCACCCCTCCACTTT
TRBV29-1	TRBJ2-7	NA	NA	CSVRKQGVSEQYF	TGCAGCGTGAGGAAACAGGGAGTAAGCGAGCAGTACTTC
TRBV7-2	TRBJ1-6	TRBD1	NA	CASSWTGNSPLHF	TGTGCCAGCAGCTGGACAGGCAACTCACCCCTCCACTTT
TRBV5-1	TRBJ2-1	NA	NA	CASSLGQEDNEQFF	TGCGCCAGCAGCTTAGGTCAGGAAGACAATGAGCAGTTCTTC
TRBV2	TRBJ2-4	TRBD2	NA	CASVGLVKNIQYF	TGTGCCAGCGTCGGACTAGTCAAAAACATTCAGTACTTC
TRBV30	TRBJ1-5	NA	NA	CAWSAGSDQPQHF	TGTGCCTGGAGCGCAGGGTCTGATCAGCCCCAGCATTTT
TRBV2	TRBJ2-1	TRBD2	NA	CASKTSGSHNEQFF	TGTGCCAGCAAAACTAGCGGATCACACAATGAGCAGTTCTTC
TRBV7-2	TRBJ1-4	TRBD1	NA	CASSPDRGDEKLFF	TGTGCCAGCAGCCCAGACAGGGGGGACGAAAAACTGTTTTTT
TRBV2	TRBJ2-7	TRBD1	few	CASSADRGLYEQYF	TGTGCCAGCAGTGCTGACAGGGGGCTCTACGAGCAGTACTTC
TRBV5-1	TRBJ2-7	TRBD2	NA	CASSLGRGGYEQYF	TGCGCCAGCAGCCTCGGGAGGGGAGGGTACGAGCAGTACTTC